This T cell receptor beta chain was recovered during a study of radiotherapy plus CTLA-4 blockade in lung cancer. Study in general: Objective responses were seen in around 19% of patients, disease control in about 33%. Findings and limits, study-wide: Early clonal dynamics of blood T cells, together with interferon-beta, were reported as the best response predictor. Clones of tumor-derived TCRs expanded in blood after radiotherapy plus ipilimumab.

Participants had chemo-refractory metastatic non-small-cell lung cancer and were treated with focal radiation plus ipilimumab CTLA-4 blockade. In regard to this clone: Its specificity is not known.

The CDR3 extends over 14 amino acids. The V and J ends lost 5 bases and 0 bases respectively, with 7 bases between them. The germline gives CDR1 SEHNR, CDR2 FQNEAQ (reference sequence). Data came from immunoSEQ multiplex PCR; TCRdb stores just in-frame clones and leaves some out. Seen here are 70,000 to 90,000 clones, less than 85% observed once, and the top ten hold about 0.79%. This TCR was recovered from a human donor with non-small cell lung cancer who had stable disease on radiotherapy plus ipilimumab. The specimen comprised peripheral blood, sampled from a patient treated with radiotherapy plus ipilimumab. The V gene is TRBV7-9, the J gene TRBJ1-4, with no clear D. In DNA, the CDR3 is TGTGCCAGCAGCAGGGCGGCAACTAATGAAAAACTGTTTTTT. It encodes CASSRAATNEKLFF. The variable domain in full, completed from reference TRBV7-9 and TRBJ1-4, reads DTGVSQNPRHKITKRGQNVTFRCDPISEHNRLYWYRQTLGQGPEFLTYFQNEAQLEKSRLLSDRFSAERPKGSFSTLEIQRTEQGDSAMYLCASSRAATNEKLFFGSGTQLSVL.